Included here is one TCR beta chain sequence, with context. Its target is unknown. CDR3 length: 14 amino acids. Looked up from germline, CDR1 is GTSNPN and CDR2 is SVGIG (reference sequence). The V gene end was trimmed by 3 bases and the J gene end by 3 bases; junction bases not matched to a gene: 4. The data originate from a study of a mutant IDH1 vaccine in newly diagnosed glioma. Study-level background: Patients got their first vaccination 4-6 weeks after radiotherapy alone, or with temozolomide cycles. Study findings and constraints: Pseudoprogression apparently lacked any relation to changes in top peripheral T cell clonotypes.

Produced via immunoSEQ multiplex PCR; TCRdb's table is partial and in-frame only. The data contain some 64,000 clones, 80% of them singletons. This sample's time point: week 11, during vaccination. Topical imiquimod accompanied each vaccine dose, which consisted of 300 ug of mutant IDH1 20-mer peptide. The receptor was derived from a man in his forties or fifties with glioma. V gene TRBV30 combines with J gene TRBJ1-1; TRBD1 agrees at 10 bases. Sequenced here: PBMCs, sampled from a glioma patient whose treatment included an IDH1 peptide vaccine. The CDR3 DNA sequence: TGTGCCTGGAGGTCCGGGACAGGGGACACTGAAGCTTTCTTT. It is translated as CAWRSGTGDTEAFF.